Presented here are 29 T cell receptor beta chains from one specimen sequenced in a study of STAT5B mutations in CD4+ large granular lymphocyte leukemia. The repertoire was sequenced with immunoSEQ multiplex PCR; TCRdb's copy has only in-frame clones and lacks some. Of around 30,000 clones listed, less than 85% are singletons. Specimen: CD4+ T cells from blood buffy coats. Source of these receptors: a human donor in good health.

Here the CDR3 reads CASSEGRGSYNEQFF. The CDR3 DNA reads as TGTGCCAGCAGTGAAGGTAGGGGATCCTACAATGAGCAGTTCTTC. This chain links TRBV6-4 with TRBJ2-1; possible D gene TRBD1, 5 bases. CDR1 MRHNA and CDR2 SNTAGT come from the germline V gene. V was trimmed by 3 bases and J by 1 base, leaving 10 bases between them. The CDR3 has 15 amino acids.

The chain recombines TRBV19 with TRBJ2-7; the D gene is possibly TRBD1 (6 bases). The V gene's germline CDR1 is LNHDA and CDR2 SQIVND (reference sequence). Trimming pared 1 base from V and 4 bases from J, leaving 17 bases between. This CDR3 spans 16 amino acids. The CDR3 loop reads CASSIARQAGLYEQYF. The CDR3 DNA is TGTGCCAGTAGTATAGCCCGACAGGCCGGGCTTTACGAGCAGTACTTC.

The V gene is TRBV4-3, the J gene TRBJ2-1, with no clear D. CDR1 is LGHNA, CDR2 YSLEER, per germline. The CDR3 is made up of 13 amino acids. Deletions cut 5 bases from V and 9 bases from J, with 14 bases between. The CDR3 sequence: CASSSSRWSEQFF. CDR3 in DNA: TGCGCCAGCAGCTCATCTAGGTGGAGTGAGCAGTTCTTC.

This clone was seen more than once but under ten times. The chain links TRBV18 to TRBJ2-1; the D gene is possibly TRBD1 (7 bases). From germline, CDR1 is KGHSH and CDR2 LQKENI. This CDR3 comprises 17 residues. V was trimmed by 4 bases and J by 3 bases, leaving 19 bases between them. The CDR3 nucleotides are TGTGCCAGCTCACGAATAGCGCGGGGACAGAACTACAATGAGCAGTTCTTC. It yields the protein CASSRIARGQNYNEQFF.

The chain couples TRBV5-3 to TRBJ2-2, with D tentatively TRBD2 (6 bases). TRBV5-3 falls under the ORF class, with uncertain function. CDR3 size: 15 residues. Trimming shortened V by 6 bases and J by 4 bases, and 16 bases separated the two germline ends. The CDR3: CARIRAGTGTGELFF. In DNA form, the CDR3 reads TGTGCCAGAATCAGGGCGGGAACGGGCACCGGGGAGCTGTTTTTT.

This chain uses TRBV5-4 with TRBJ2-7; 10 bases fit TRBD1. J lost 3 bases, V lost 0 bases, and 0 bases had no gene match. The CDR3 covers 14 residues. Germline assignment: CDR1 SGHNT and CDR2 YYREEE (reference sequence). CDR3 sequence reads: CASSLGTGGYEQYF. As DNA, the CDR3 is TGTGCCAGCAGCTTGGGGACAGGGGGCTACGAGCAGTACTTC.

The V and J genes are TRBV6-4 and TRBJ2-1; no firm D call. The V gene's germline CDR1 is MRHNA and CDR2 SNTAGT. V dropped 5 bases and J dropped 4 bases, with 15 bases sitting between them. There are 15 residues in the CDR3. The CDR3 DNA is TGTGCCAGCAGTAAGGAGCCCGGATTTTACAATGAGCAGTTCTTC. It translates to CASSKEPGFYNEQFF.

This clone was picked up a small number of times. This chain links TRBV12-5 with TRBJ1-5; the D is unclear. The germline CDR1 and CDR2 sequences are LGHNT and FRNRAP. The CDR3 contains 11 residues. V was shortened by 6 bases and J by 4 bases, with 4 bases between the two germline ends. The CDR3 DNA is TGTGCTAGTGGCTATAATCAGCCCCAGCATTTT. Translating gives CASGYNQPQHF.

The genes are TRBV4-1 and TRBJ2-7; D may be TRBD2 (5 bases). V was shortened by 2 bases and J by 4 bases, with 24 bases between the two germline ends. Germline CDR1 reads MGHRA; CDR2 reads YSYEKL. The CDR3 consists of 18 residues. The CDR3 here is CASSQQLRGRTSSYEQYF. In DNA, the CDR3 is TGCGCCAGCAGCCAACAGCTTCGGGGTCGGACCAGCTCGTACGAGCAGTACTTC.

The sample holds one count of this clone. The chain links TRBV28 to TRBJ2-1; 13 bases map to TRBD2. The CDR3 totals 19 residues. CDR1 is MDHEN, CDR2 SYDVKM, per germline. The J segment lost 7 bases and the V segment lost 2 bases, leaving 14 bases of the junction unmatched. In nucleotides, the CDR3 is TGTGCCAGCAGTTTAGTACTAGCGGGAGGGGCGGGGGTTTTTAATGAGCAGTTCTTC. It yields the protein CASSLVLAGGAGVFNEQFF.

A single count supports this clone. The chain's CDR3 is CASSSNTGTGNTIYF. The CDR3 region has the DNA TGTGCCAGCAGTTCTAACACAGGGACGGGAAACACCATATATTTT. The rearrangement links TRBV28 to TRBJ1-3, with D tentatively TRBD1 (6 bases). CDR1 is MDHEN and CDR2 is SYDVKM in the germline V gene. CDR3 length: 15 residues. V lost 4 bases and J 4 bases, leaving 14 bases between the germline ends.

This rearrangement joins TRBV5-4 to TRBJ1-1; possible D gene TRBD1, 6 bases. The ends were cut back, 4 bases at V and 4 bases at J, with 17 bases in the middle. The germline gives CDR1 SGHNT, CDR2 YYREEE (reference sequence). The length of the CDR3 is 15 residues. The CDR3 protein is CASSPGRQVGTEAFF. CDR3 bases: TGTGCCAGCAGCCCGGGGCGACAGGTCGGCACTGAAGCTTTCTTT.

The chain links TRBV6-6 to TRBJ1-2; TRBD1 matches 7 bases. There are 16 residues in the CDR3. Germline V gene data show CDR1 as MNHNY and CDR2 as SVGAGI (reference sequence). Trimming removed 4 bases from V and 5 bases from J; junction bases left unmatched: 13. The CDR3 region is CASSSPRDSPGYGYTF. The CDR3 nucleotides read TGTGCCAGCAGTTCTCCCCGGGACAGCCCTGGGTATGGCTACACCTTC.

The chain couples TRBV29-1 to TRBJ1-3; 9 bases match TRBD1. Germline CDR1 reads SQVTM; CDR2 reads ANQGSEA. The V gene end was trimmed by 5 bases and the J gene end by 0 bases; junction bases not matched to a gene: 2. The CDR3 sequence is 14 residues long. The CDR3 loop reads CSVWDRASGNTIYF. The CDR3 DNA sequence: TGCAGCGTTTGGGACAGGGCCTCTGGAAACACCATATATTTT.

This chain connects TRBV5-5 to TRBJ2-1; 7 bases line up with TRBD2. With V trimmed by 4 bases and J by 13 bases, 11 bases remained unmatched. The germline V gene encodes CDR1 SGHKS and CDR2 YYEKEE (reference sequence). The CDR3 is 13 amino acids. CDR3 loop: CASSPGTTLNQFF. DNA for the CDR3: TGTGCCAGCAGCCCGGGGACTACGCTCAATCAGTTCTTC.

This chain connects TRBV29-1 to TRBJ2-7; 7 nucleotides align to TRBD1. The germline V gene has CDR1 SQVTM and CDR2 ANQGSEA. J was trimmed by 3 bases and V by 6 bases; bases with no gene match: 5. The CDR3 runs 12 residues. This chain's CDR3 is CSVLRQGYEQYF. For the CDR3, the DNA is TGCAGCGTCCTCCGACAGGGCTACGAGCAGTACTTC.

The V and J genes are TRBV7-9 and TRBJ2-5; D uncertain. This CDR3 comprises 14 residues. Germline loops: CDR1 SEHNR, CDR2 FQNEAQ (reference sequence). V gave up 1 base and J gave up 1 base, with 7 bases separating them. The CDR3 bases are TGTGCCAGCAGCTTAGGAGGTTTCCAAGAGACCCAGTACTTC. Protein sequence: CASSLGGFQETQYF.

This chain links TRBV11-2 with TRBJ1-5; a possible D gene is TRBD1 (6 bases). Germline CDR1 SGHAT, CDR2 FQNNGV. This CDR3 has 13 amino acids. Trimming took off 4 bases at V and 6 bases at J, with 10 bases between the two ends. Written as DNA, the CDR3 is TGTGCCAGCAGCTCACAGGGTAGTCAGCCCCAGCATTTT. It specifies CASSSQGSQPQHF.

This rearrangement joins TRBV7-9 to TRBJ2-7, with 7 positions matching TRBD1. V trimming: 5 bases; J trimming: 3 bases; junction bases outside the gene matches: 7. Germline CDR1 is SEHNR and CDR2 is FQNEAQ (reference sequence). The CDR3 covers 14 residues. This CDR3 reads CASSPHPGGYEQYF. In DNA form, the CDR3 reads TGTGCCAGCAGCCCTCATCCAGGGGGCTACGAGCAGTACTTC.

The rearrangement uses TRBV5-5 and TRBJ2-2; the D gene is possibly TRBD2 (5 bases). Trimming took off 1 base at V and 0 bases at J, with 10 bases between the two ends. This CDR3 is built from 16 residues. From germline, CDR1 is SGHKS and CDR2 YYEKEE (reference sequence). In nucleotides, the CDR3 is TGTGCCAGCAGCTTGCTCGCCGGGGCGAACACCGGGGAGCTGTTTTTT. Protein sequence: CASSLLAGANTGELFF.

The chain combines TRBV5-6 with TRBJ2-1, with 10 positions matching TRBD2. The CDR3 covers 16 residues. J was trimmed by 8 bases and V by 0 bases; bases with no gene match: 8. Germline CDR1 and CDR2: SGHDT and YYEEEE. This chain's CDR3 is CASSLGGSGRWYEQFF. CDR3 sequence (DNA): TGTGCCAGCAGCTTGGGTGGTAGCGGGAGGTGGTATGAGCAGTTCTTC.

Only one count was recorded for this clone. CDR3 nucleotides: TGTGCCAGTAGTATGGGAGGGGCGGGGGGCGTCTCCTACGAGCAGTACTTC. Translation gives CASSMGGAGGVSYEQYF. The gene calls are TRBV19 and TRBJ2-7; 8 positions match TRBD2. The CDR3 covers 17 residues. CDR1 is LNHDA, CDR2 SQIVND, per germline (reference sequence). Losses at the gene ends were 3 bases for V and 0 bases for J; bases not matched to a gene: 10.

J is TRBJ2-3 and V is TRBV11-2; D call uncertain. Germline loops: CDR1 SGHAT, CDR2 FQNNGV. V shed 5 bases and J shed 2 bases, with 5 bases lying between them. This CDR3 is built from 12 residues. The chain's CDR3 is CASSQNTDTQYF. The CDR3 nucleotides read TGTGCCAGCAGCCAAAACACAGATACGCAGTATTTT.

J is TRBJ2-2 and V is TRBV4-3; TRBD2 matches 13 bases. The V gene end was trimmed by 1 base and the J gene end by 6 bases; junction bases not matched to a gene: 8. Germline lookup yields CDR1 LGHNA and CDR2 YSLEER. CDR3 length: 18 amino acids. The CDR3 bases are TGCGCCAGCAGCCAAGCCCGGACTAGCGGGAGTTCTTCCGGGGAGCTGTTTTTT. Protein product: CASSQARTSGSSSGELFF.

The chain uses TRBV5-6 and TRBJ2-2; D might be TRBD2 (6 bases). V lost 6 bases to trimming and J lost 6 bases, with 21 bases between them. The CDR3 consists of 16 residues. CDR1 and CDR2 (germline): SGHDT, YYEEEE. The CDR3 is CASTRGGGWDSGELFF. In DNA form, the CDR3 reads TGTGCCAGCACCCGAGGAGGAGGGTGGGATTCCGGGGAGCTGTTTTTT.

This chain uses TRBV11-2 with TRBJ2-1; 15 bases match TRBD2. CDR1 is SGHAT and CDR2 is FQNNGV in the germline V gene. This CDR3 is 19 amino acids long. The ends lost 5 bases at V and 6 bases at J; junction bases unmatched: 14. The CDR3 DNA sequence: TGTGCCAGCAGCCTTACAAGAGGACTAGCGGGAGGGCCTGGCAATGAGCAGTTCTTC. This sequence encodes CASSLTRGLAGGPGNEQFF.

The CDR3 is CASSMRGTSYEQYF. In DNA form, the CDR3 reads TGTGCCAGTAGTATGAGGGGGACCTCCTACGAGCAGTACTTC. The V gene is TRBV19, the J gene TRBJ2-7; the D gene is possibly TRBD1 (6 bases). The V end lost 3 bases, the J end lost 0 bases, and 9 bases lay between the germline ends. This CDR3 contains 14 residues. The germline V gene encodes CDR1 LNHDA and CDR2 SQIVND (reference sequence).

The rearrangement uses TRBV11-2 and TRBJ2-7; 11 bases line up with TRBD1. V shed 3 bases and J 2 bases; nucleotides not matched to a gene: 3. The CDR3 is 15 residues long. CDR1 and CDR2 (germline): SGHAT, FQNNGV. The CDR3: CASSFGQGATYEQYF. The CDR3 nucleotides are TGTGCCAGCAGCTTCGGACAGGGGGCCACCTACGAGCAGTACTTC.

This clone occurred a few times. The chain carries TRBV29-1 and TRBJ1-4; possibly TRBD1 for D (5 bases). Trimming took off 2 bases at V and 8 bases at J, with 15 bases between the two ends. CDR3 size: 14 residues. Germline V lookup: CDR1 SQVTM, CDR2 ANQGSEA. The CDR3 reads CSVESTELGEKLFF. The CDR3 DNA sequence: TGCAGCGTTGAATCGACAGAGCTAGGGGAAAAACTGTTTTTT.